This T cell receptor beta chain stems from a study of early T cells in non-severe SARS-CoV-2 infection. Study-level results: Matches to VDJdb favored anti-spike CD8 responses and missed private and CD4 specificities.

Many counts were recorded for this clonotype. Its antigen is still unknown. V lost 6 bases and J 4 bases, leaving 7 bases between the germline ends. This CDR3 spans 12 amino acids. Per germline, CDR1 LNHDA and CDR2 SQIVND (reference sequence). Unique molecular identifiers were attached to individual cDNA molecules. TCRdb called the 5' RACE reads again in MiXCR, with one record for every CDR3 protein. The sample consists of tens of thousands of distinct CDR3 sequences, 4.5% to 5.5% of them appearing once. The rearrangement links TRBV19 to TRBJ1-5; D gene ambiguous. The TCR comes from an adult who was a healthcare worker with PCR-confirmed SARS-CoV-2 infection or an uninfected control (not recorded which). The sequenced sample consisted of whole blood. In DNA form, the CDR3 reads TGTGCCAGTAGGGTAGGGAATCAGCCCCAGCATTTT. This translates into CASRVGNQPQHF.